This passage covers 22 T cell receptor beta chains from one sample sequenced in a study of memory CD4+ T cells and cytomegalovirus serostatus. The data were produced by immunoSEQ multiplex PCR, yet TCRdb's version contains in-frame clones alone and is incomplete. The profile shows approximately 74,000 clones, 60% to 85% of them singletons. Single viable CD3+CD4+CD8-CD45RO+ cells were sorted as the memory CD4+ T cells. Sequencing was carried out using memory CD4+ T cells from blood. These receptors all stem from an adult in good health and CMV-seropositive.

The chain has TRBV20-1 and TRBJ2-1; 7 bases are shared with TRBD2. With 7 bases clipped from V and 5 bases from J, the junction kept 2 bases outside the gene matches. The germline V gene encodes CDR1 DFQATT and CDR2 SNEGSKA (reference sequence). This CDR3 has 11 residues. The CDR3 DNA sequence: TGCAGTGAAGGGAGGGACAATGAGCAGTTCTTC. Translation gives CSEGRDNEQFF.

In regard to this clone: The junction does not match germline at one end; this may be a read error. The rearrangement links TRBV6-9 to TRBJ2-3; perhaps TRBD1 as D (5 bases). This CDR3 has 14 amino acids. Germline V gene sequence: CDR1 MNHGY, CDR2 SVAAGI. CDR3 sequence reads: CASSYSMGLWETGF. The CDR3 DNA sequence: TGTGCCAGCAGTTACTCCATGGGGCTTTGGGAAACGGGTTTT.

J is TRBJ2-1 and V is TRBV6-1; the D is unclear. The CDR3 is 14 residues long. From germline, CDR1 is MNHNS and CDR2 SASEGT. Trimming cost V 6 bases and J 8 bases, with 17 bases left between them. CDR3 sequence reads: CASSLTPSLDEQFF. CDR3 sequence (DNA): TGTGCCAGCAGCTTGACACCCTCCCTGGATGAGCAGTTCTTC.

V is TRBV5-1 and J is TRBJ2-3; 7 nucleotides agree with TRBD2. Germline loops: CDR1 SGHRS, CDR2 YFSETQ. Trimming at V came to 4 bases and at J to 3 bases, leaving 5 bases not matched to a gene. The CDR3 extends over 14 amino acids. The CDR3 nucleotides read TGCGCCAGCAGCATGCGGGGGAGGACAGATACGCAGTATTTT. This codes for CASSMRGRTDTQYF.

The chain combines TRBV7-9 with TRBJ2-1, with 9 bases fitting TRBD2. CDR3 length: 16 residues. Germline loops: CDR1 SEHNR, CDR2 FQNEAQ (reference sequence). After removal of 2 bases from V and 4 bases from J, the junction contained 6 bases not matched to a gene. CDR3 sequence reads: CASSLSSGGSYNEQFF. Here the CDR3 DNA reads TGTGCCAGCAGCTTAAGCAGCGGGGGGTCTTACAATGAGCAGTTCTTC.

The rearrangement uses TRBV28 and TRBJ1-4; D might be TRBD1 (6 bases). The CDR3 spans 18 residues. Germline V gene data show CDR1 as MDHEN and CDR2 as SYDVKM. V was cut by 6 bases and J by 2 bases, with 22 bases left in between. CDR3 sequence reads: CASRSGQVLGSTNEKLFF. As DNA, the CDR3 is TGTGCCAGCAGGTCGGGACAAGTATTGGGATCTACTAATGAAAAACTGTTTTTT.

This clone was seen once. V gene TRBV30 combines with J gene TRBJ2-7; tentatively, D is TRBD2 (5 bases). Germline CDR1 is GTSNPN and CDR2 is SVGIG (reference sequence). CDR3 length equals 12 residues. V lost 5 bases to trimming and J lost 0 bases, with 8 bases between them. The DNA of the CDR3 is TGTGCCTGGGGGAGCAGCTCCTACGAGCAGTACTTC. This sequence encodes CAWGSSSYEQYF.

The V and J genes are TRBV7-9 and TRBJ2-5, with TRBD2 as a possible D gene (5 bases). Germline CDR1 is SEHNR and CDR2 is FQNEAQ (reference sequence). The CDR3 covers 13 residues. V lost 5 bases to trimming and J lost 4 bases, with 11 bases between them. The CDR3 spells CASSPEVVETQYF. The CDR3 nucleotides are TGTGCCAGCAGCCCGGAGGTGGTAGAGACCCAGTACTTC.

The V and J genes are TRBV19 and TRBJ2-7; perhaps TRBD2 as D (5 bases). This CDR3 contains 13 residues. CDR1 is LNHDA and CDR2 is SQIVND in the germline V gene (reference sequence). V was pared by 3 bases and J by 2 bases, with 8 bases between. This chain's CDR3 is CASSIPGAYEQYF. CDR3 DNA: TGTGCCAGTAGTATCCCCGGGGCCTACGAGCAGTACTTC.

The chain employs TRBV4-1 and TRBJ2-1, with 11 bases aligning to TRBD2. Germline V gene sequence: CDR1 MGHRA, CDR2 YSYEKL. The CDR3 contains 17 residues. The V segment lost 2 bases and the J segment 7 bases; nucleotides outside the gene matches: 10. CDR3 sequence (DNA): TGCGCCAGCAGCCAACCCTTGGGTAGCGGGAGGGAAAATGAGCAGTTCTTC. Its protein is CASSQPLGSGRENEQFF.

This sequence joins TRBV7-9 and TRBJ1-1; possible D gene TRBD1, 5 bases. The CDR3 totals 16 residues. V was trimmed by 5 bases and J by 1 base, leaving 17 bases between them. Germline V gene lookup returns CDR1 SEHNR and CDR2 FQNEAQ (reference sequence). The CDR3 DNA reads TGTGCCAGCAGCCAAGGGACGTCCCTGGGGAACACTGAAGCTTTCTTT. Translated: CASSQGTSLGNTEAFF.

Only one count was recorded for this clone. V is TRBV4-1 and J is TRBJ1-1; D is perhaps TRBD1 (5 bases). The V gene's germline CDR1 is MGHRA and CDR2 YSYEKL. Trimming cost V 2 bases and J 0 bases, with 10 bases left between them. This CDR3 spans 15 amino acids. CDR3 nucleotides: TGCGCCAGCAGCCAAAGGGGCCCAATGAACACTGAAGCTTTCTTT. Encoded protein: CASSQRGPMNTEAFF.

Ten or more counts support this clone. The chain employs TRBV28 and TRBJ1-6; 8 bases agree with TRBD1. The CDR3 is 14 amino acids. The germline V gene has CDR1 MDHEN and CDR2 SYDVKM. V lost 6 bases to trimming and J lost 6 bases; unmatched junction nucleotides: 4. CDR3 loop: CASRLDRVNSPLHF. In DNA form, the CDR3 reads TGTGCCAGCAGGTTGGACAGGGTTAATTCACCCCTCCACTTT.

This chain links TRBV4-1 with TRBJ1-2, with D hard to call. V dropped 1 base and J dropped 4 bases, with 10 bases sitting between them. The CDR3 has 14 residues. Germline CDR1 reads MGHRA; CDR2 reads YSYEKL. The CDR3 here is CASSQVVRSYGYTF. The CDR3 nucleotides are TGCGCCAGCAGCCAAGTGGTGCGGAGCTATGGCTACACCTTC.

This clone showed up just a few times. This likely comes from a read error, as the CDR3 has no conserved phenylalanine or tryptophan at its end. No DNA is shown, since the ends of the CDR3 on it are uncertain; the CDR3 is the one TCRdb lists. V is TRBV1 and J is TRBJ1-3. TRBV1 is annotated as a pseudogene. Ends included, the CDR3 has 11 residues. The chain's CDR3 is CTCGRKAGVLL.

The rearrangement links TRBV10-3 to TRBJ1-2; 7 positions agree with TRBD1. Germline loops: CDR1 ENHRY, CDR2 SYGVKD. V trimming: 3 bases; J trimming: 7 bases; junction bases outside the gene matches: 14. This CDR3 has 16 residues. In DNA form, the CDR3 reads TGTGCCATCAGTGAAAGGACAGGCGATATTAACAGTGGCTACACCTTC. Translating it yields CAISERTGDINSGYTF.

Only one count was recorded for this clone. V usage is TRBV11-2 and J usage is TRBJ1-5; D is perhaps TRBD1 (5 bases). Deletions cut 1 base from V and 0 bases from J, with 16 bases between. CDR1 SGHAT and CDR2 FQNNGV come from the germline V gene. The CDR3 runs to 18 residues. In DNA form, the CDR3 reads TGTGCCAGCAGCTTAGGGGGCCGGGGAGGTATTAGCAATCAGCCCCAGCATTTT. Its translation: CASSLGGRGGISNQPQHF.

CDR3 amino acids: CASSLDGALLQETQYF. In nucleotides, the CDR3 is TGCGCCAGCAGCTTGGATGGGGCGCTCCTCCAAGAGACCCAGTACTTC. V and J are TRBV5-1 and TRBJ2-5; possible D gene TRBD1, 5 bases. Looked up from germline, CDR1 is SGHRS and CDR2 is YFSETQ. V lost 0 bases and J lost 1, with 13 bases in between. The CDR3 extends over 16 amino acids.

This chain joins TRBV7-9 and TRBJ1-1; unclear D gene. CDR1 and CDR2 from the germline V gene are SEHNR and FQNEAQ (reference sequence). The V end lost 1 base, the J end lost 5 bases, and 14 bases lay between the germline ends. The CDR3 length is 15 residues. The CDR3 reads CASSLDIVPGTEAFF. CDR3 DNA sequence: TGTGCCAGCAGCTTAGATATCGTCCCGGGTACTGAAGCTTTCTTT.

CDR3 region: CSVVPGTGDGYTF. In DNA form, the CDR3 reads TGCAGCGTTGTTCCGGGAACAGGAGATGGCTACACCTTC. This chain uses TRBV29-1 with TRBJ1-2, with D possibly matching TRBD1 (5 bases). Germline CDR1 SQVTM, CDR2 ANQGSEA. This CDR3 spans 13 amino acids. Trimming took off 4 bases at V and 6 bases at J, with 15 bases between the two ends.

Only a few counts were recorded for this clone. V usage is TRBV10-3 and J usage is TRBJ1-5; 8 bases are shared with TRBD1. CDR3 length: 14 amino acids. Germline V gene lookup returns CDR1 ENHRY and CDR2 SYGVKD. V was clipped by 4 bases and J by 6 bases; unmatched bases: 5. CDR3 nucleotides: TGTGCCATCAGTGCCGACAGGGGTGGTCAGCCCCAGCATTTT. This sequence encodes CAISADRGGQPQHF.

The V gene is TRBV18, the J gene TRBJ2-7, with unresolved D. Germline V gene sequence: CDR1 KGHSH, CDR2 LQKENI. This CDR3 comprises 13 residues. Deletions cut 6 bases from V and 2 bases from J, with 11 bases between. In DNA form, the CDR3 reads TGTGCCAGCTCTGTGGGGAACCCCTACGAGCAGTACTTC. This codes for CASSVGNPYEQYF.